This T cell receptor beta chain was documented in a study of T cells after posttransplantation cyclophosphamide. The data were produced by immunoSEQ multiplex PCR, yet TCRdb's version contains in-frame clones alone and is incomplete. The sample yields about 27,000 clones, without any singletons. Treatment was busulfan-fludarabine conditioning, a marrow graft, and cyclophosphamide on days +3 and +4. This clone was observed at least ten times. Trimming took 2 bases from V and 2 from J; bases not matched to a gene: 7. The CDR3 runs 16 residues. CDR1 is SGHTA, CDR2 FQGTGA, per germline. Material: PBMCs, obtained after allogeneic stem cell transplant with posttransplant cyclophosphamide. The receptor was isolated from a male patient between 18 and 35 years old who received an allogeneic stem cell transplant from a related donor, was CMV-positive, and had no GVHD. Some T cells may have originated in the graft donor. The J gene is TRBJ1-1, the V gene TRBV7-3; 8 bases agree with TRBD1. This CDR3 is CASSLSRDRRNTEAFF. DNA for the CDR3: TGTGCCAGCAGCTTATCCCGGGACAGGAGAAACACTGAAGCTTTCTTT.